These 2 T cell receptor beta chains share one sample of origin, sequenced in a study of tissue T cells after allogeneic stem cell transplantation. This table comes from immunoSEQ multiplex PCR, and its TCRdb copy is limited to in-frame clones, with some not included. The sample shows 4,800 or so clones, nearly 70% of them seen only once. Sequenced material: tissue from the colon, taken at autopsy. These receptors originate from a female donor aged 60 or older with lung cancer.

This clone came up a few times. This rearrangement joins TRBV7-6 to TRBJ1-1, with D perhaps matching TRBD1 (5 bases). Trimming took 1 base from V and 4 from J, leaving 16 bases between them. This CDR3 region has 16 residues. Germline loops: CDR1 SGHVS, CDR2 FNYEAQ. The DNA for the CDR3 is TGTGCCAGCAGCTTAGGACACGGGGCGCGGGGCACTGAAGCTTTCTTT. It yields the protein CASSLGHGARGTEAFF. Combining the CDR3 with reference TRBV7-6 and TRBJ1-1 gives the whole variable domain GAGVSQSPRYKVTKRGQDVALRCDPISGHVSLYWYRQALGQGPEFLTYFNYEAQQDKSGLPNDRFSAERPEGSISTLTIQRTEQRDSAMYRCASSLGHGARGTEAFFGQGTRLTVV.

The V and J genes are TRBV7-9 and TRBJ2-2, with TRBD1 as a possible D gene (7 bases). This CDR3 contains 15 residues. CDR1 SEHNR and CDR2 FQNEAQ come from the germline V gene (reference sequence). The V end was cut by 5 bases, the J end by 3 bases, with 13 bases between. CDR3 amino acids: CASSLQGGYTGELFF. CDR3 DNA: TGTGCCAGCAGCCTCCAGGGGGGCTACACCGGGGAGCTGTTTTTT. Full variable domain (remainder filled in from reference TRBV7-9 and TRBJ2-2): DTGVSQNPRHKITKRGQNVTFRCDPISEHNRLYWYRQTLGQGPEFLTYFQNEAQLEKSRLLSDRFSAERPKGSFSTLEIQRTEQGDSAMYLCASSLQGGYTGELFFGEGSRLTVL.